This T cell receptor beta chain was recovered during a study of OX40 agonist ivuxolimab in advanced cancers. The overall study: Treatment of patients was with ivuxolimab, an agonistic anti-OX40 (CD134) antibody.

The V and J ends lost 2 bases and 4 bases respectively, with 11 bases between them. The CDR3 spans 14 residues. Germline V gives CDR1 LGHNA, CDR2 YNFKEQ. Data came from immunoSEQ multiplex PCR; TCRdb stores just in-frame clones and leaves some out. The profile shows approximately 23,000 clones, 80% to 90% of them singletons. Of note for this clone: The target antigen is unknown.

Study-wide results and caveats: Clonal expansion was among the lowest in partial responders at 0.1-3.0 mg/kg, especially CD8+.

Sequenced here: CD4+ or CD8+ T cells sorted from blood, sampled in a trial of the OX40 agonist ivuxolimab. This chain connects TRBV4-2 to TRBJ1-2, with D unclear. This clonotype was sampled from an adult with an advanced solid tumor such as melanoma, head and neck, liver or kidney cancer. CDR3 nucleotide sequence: TGTGCCAGCAGCCAACGGGGTGAGGGCTATGGCTACACCTTC. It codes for CASSQRGEGYGYTF.